A single sample is the source of the 25 T cell receptor beta chains below, sequenced in a study of cytomegalovirus exposure and HLA in healthy donors. Researchers ran the PCR with 60 Vbeta and 13 Jbeta primers. Assay: immunoSEQ multiplex PCR; the TCRdb copy retains only in-frame clones and omits some. There are fewer than 140,000 clones in the sample; about three quarters occur only once, and approximately 0.74% lies in the top ten. The source material was PBMCs. The source is a boy aged 5-17 years in good health and CMV-seronegative.

This clone occurred a few times. The V and J genes are TRBV2 and TRBJ1-5; tentatively, D is TRBD1 (6 bases). V was cut by 7 bases and J by 0 bases, with 13 bases left in between. The CDR3 is made up of 15 amino acids. CDR1 SNHLY and CDR2 FYNNEI come from the germline V gene. The CDR3, as DNA: TGTGCCAGCACCGAGGGGGGGTATAGCAATCAGCCCCAGCATTTT. This translates into CASTEGGYSNQPQHF. The variable domain in full, with the rest retrieved from reference TRBV2 and TRBJ1-5, is EPEVTQTPSHQVTQMGQEVILRCVPISNHLYFYWYRQILGQKVEFLVSFYNNEISEKSEIFDDQFSVERPDGSNFTLKIRSTKLEDSAMYFCASTEGGYSNQPQHFGDGTRLSIL.

This clone was detected once. The J gene is TRBJ2-2, the V gene TRBV10-3, with TRBD1 as a possible D gene (8 bases). The germline V gene has CDR1 ENHRY and CDR2 SYGVKD. The CDR3 has 16 amino acids. The V gene lost 8 bases and the J gene lost 1 base, with 17 bases spanning the gap. The CDR3 protein is CAIGRAGTGNTGELFF. The DNA of the CDR3 is TGTGCCATCGGGAGGGCCGGGACAGGGAACACCGGGGAGCTGTTTTTT.

This clone showed up just a few times. The chain recombines TRBV15 with TRBJ1-1; perhaps TRBD1 as D (5 bases). CDR1 is LNHNV, CDR2 YYDKDF, per germline (reference sequence). Deletions cut 1 base from V and 5 bases from J, with 11 bases between. This CDR3 spans 14 amino acids. CDR3 coding DNA: TGTGCCACCAGCAGAGTGTGGGGGGATACTGAAGCTTTCTTT. Translation gives CATSRVWGDTEAFF.

The chain combines TRBV7-9 with TRBJ2-5; D not resolved. Looked up from germline, CDR1 is SEHNR and CDR2 is FQNEAQ (reference sequence). The CDR3 sequence is 14 residues long. V gave up 0 bases and J gave up 5 bases, with 10 bases separating them. This chain's CDR3 is CASSLALRSETQYF. The CDR3 nucleotides are TGTGCCAGCAGCTTAGCTCTTCGAAGCGAGACCCAGTACTTC.

This clone has more than one count but fewer than ten. The chain combines TRBV29-1 with TRBJ2-2; the D gene is possibly TRBD1 (5 bases). This CDR3 has 15 amino acids. V lost 2 bases and J 4 bases, leaving 14 bases between the germline ends. Germline V gene sequence: CDR1 SQVTM, CDR2 ANQGSEA. CDR3: CSVEPQGWGTGELFF. The CDR3 nucleotides are TGCAGCGTTGAACCCCAGGGTTGGGGCACCGGGGAGCTGTTTTTT.

This clone was found a few times. V gene TRBV5-1 combines with J gene TRBJ1-1; tentatively, D is TRBD1 (5 bases). This CDR3 has 15 amino acids. The germline V and J ends were trimmed by 6 bases and 1 base, with 16 bases remaining between them. Germline CDR1 reads SGHRS; CDR2 reads YFSETQ. The CDR3 DNA is TGCGCCAGCAAGCGGGGACGGGGGGAGAACACTGAAGCTTTCTTT. This sequence encodes CASKRGRGENTEAFF.

The chain employs TRBV2 and TRBJ1-5; D is undetermined. The germline gives CDR1 SNHLY, CDR2 FYNNEI. Trimming cost V 3 bases and J 1 base, with 4 bases left between them. This CDR3 comprises 13 residues. CDR3 nucleotides: TGTGCCAGCAGTGAGGAGAGCAATCAGCCCCAGCATTTT. It translates to CASSEESNQPQHF.

The rearrangement joins TRBV5-4 to TRBJ2-2, with no clear D. V was cut by 7 bases and J by 4 bases, with 8 bases left in between. The CDR3 is made up of 12 amino acids. Germline CDR1 is SGHNT and CDR2 is YYREEE (reference sequence). The DNA of the CDR3 is TGTGCCAGCTGGGCAAGCACCGGGGAGCTGTTTTTT. Translation: CASWASTGELFF.

V gene TRBV25-1 combines with J gene TRBJ2-5; 13 bases are a match to TRBD2. The J call may be wrong; the DNA end is better matched by TRBJ2-7. This CDR3 spans 14 amino acids. The germline V gene encodes CDR1 MGHDK and CDR2 SYGVNS. The CDR3 DNA follows: TGTGCCAGCAGTTTAGGACTAGCGGGAGACGAGCAGTACTTC. This encodes CASSLGLAGDEQYF.

V and J are TRBV27 and TRBJ1-1; a possible D gene is TRBD1 (5 bases). With 2 bases removed from V and 10 bases from J, the gap between germline ends came to 17 bases. Looked up from germline, CDR1 is MNHEY and CDR2 is SMNVEV (reference sequence). This CDR3 contains 14 residues. The CDR3 DNA follows: TGTGCCAGCAGTTTAACGCGAAGGGGTGAGCCAGCTTTCTTT. This codes for CASSLTRRGEPAFF.

For this clone: One end of the junction is discordant with germline, which a read error may explain. Other DNA sequences in the sample encode the same CDR3. The chain links TRBV11-2 to TRBJ2-5; D remains unclear. The CDR3 covers 12 residues. The germline V gene encodes CDR1 SGHAT and CDR2 FQNNGV. In nucleotides, the CDR3 is TGCGCCAGCAGCTTAGCCCAGGATGGCCAGTACTTC. As protein: CASSLAQDGQYF.

The V call is TRBV4-1, the J call TRBJ2-1; D is possibly TRBD2 (6 bases). The CDR3 length is 16 residues. V shed 4 bases and J shed 6 bases, with 19 bases lying between them. The V gene's germline CDR1 is MGHRA and CDR2 YSYEKL. CDR3 coding DNA: TGCGCCAGCAGCCGCCGTTTTGGAGGGGATGGCAATGAGCAGTTCTTC. The encoded protein is CASSRRFGGDGNEQFF.

This clone appeared a few times. V is TRBV5-6 and J is TRBJ1-1; 7 bases agree with TRBD1. The CDR3 runs 13 residues. Germline assignment: CDR1 SGHDT and CDR2 YYEEEE. The J segment lost 5 bases and the V segment lost 1 base, leaving 2 bases of the junction unmatched. CDR3 nucleotides: TGTGCCAGCAGCTTGACACAGGGGACTGAAGCTTTCTTT. Translation: CASSLTQGTEAFF.

This chain joins TRBV6-1 and TRBJ2-3; TRBD2 aligns across 7 bases. This CDR3 contains 17 residues. Germline trimming cut 2 bases from V and 5 bases from J; bases unmatched to any gene: 13. Germline values: CDR1 MNHNS, CDR2 SASEGT. The CDR3 DNA follows: TGTGCCAGCAGTGAATGGTGGAGACTAGCAGGTCGAGATACGCAGTATTTT. This translates into CASSEWWRLAGRDTQYF.

The chain recombines TRBV28 with TRBJ2-6; D is perhaps TRBD1 (6 bases). Germline assignment: CDR1 MDHEN and CDR2 SYDVKM. Trimming cost V 3 bases and J 0 bases, with 9 bases left between them. The CDR3 has 16 amino acids. The CDR3, as DNA: TGTGCCAGCAGTTTCAAAGGGGGCTCTGGGGCCAACGTCCTGACTTTC. The encoded protein is CASSFKGGSGANVLTF.

The rearrangement joins TRBV28 to TRBJ2-5, with D possibly TRBD1 on 6 matching bases. Per the germline V gene, CDR1 is MDHEN and CDR2 is SYDVKM. The germline V and J ends were trimmed by 3 bases and 3 bases, with 11 bases remaining between them. This CDR3 spans 14 amino acids. The chain's CDR3 is CASSFVGAEETQYF. In DNA form, the CDR3 reads TGTGCCAGCAGTTTTGTGGGGGCAGAAGAGACCCAGTACTTC.

The CDR3 loop reads CASRPEAGSMNTEAFF. The DNA for the CDR3 is TGTGCCAGCAGACCTGAAGCGGGGAGCATGAACACTGAAGCTTTCTTT. The chain couples TRBV5-4 to TRBJ1-1; the D is unclear. Germline V gene data show CDR1 as SGHNT and CDR2 as YYREEE (reference sequence). The CDR3 contains 16 residues. V lost 5 bases and J lost 0, with 17 bases in between.

V and J are TRBV7-3 and TRBJ2-2, with D perhaps matching TRBD1 (5 bases). There are 16 residues in the CDR3. Germline loops: CDR1 SGHTA, CDR2 FQGTGA. V was clipped by 4 bases and J by 3 bases, with 15 bases between them. The CDR3 nucleotides read TGTGCCAGCAGCTCGGCAGGGTCCGGGTACACCGGGGAGCTGTTTTTT. Translation: CASSSAGSGYTGELFF.

V gene TRBV4-1 combines with J gene TRBJ2-7; 8 nucleotides line up with TRBD2. The CDR3 runs 15 residues. CDR1 and CDR2 from the germline V gene are MGHRA and YSYEKL. The V segment lost 2 bases and the J segment 0 bases; nucleotides outside the gene matches: 3. The CDR3 loop is CASSQRTSYSYEQYF. Here the CDR3 DNA reads TGCGCCAGCAGCCAAAGGACTAGCTACTCCTACGAGCAGTACTTC.

V usage is TRBV6-5 and J usage is TRBJ2-2; perhaps TRBD2 as D (6 bases). V shed 4 bases and J shed 1 base, with 10 bases lying between them. The CDR3 is 15 residues long. The germline CDR1 and CDR2 sequences are MNHEY and SVGAGI. CDR3 in DNA: TGTGCCAGCAGTTTCGGGAGCATGAACACCGGGGAGCTGTTTTTT. Amino acid sequence: CASSFGSMNTGELFF.

In this sample, this clone turned up once. Written as DNA, the CDR3 is TGTGCCAGCAGCGTAGCGACTAGCGGGGTACACGAGCAGTACTTC. Translating gives CASSVATSGVHEQYF. The chain employs TRBV9 and TRBJ2-7; 11 bases map to TRBD2. Trimming at V came to 0 bases and at J to 5 bases, leaving 4 bases not matched to a gene. The CDR3 is 15 residues long. Germline V CDR1 and CDR2: SGDLS, YYNGEE.

V usage is TRBV6-1 and J usage is TRBJ1-5; D is possibly TRBD1 (6 bases). Per germline, CDR1 MNHNS and CDR2 SASEGT. V lost 2 bases to trimming and J lost 5 bases, with 13 bases between them. CDR3 length equals 15 residues. CDR3 sequence reads: CASSERQELYQPQHF. CDR3 in DNA: TGTGCCAGCAGTGAAAGACAGGAACTTTATCAGCCCCAGCATTTT.

This rearrangement joins TRBV25-1 to TRBJ1-1; no clear D gene. The CDR3 spans 14 residues. Trimming pared 10 bases from V and 3 bases from J, leaving 18 bases between. CDR1 and CDR2 from the germline V gene are MGHDK and SYGVNS. The CDR3, as DNA: TGTGCCACCAATAGGGAGGGTATGGACACTGAAGCTTTCTTT. Protein sequence: CATNREGMDTEAFF.

The V gene is TRBV9, the J gene TRBJ2-7; unclear D gene. CDR1 and CDR2 (germline): SGDLS, YYNGEE. The CDR3 contains 12 residues. The germline V and J ends were trimmed by 3 bases and 6 bases, with 10 bases remaining between them. This CDR3 is CASSGDSGEQYF. The CDR3 DNA reads TGTGCCAGCAGCGGAGATTCCGGCGAGCAGTACTTC.

This sequence joins TRBV2 and TRBJ1-1; D unclear. V lost 5 bases, J lost 3 bases, and 7 bases lay in between. Germline V CDR1 and CDR2: SNHLY, FYNNEI. This CDR3 has 12 amino acids. CDR3 sequence reads: CASSIGDTEAFF. The DNA of the CDR3 is TGTGCCAGCAGTATCGGGGACACTGAAGCTTTCTTT.